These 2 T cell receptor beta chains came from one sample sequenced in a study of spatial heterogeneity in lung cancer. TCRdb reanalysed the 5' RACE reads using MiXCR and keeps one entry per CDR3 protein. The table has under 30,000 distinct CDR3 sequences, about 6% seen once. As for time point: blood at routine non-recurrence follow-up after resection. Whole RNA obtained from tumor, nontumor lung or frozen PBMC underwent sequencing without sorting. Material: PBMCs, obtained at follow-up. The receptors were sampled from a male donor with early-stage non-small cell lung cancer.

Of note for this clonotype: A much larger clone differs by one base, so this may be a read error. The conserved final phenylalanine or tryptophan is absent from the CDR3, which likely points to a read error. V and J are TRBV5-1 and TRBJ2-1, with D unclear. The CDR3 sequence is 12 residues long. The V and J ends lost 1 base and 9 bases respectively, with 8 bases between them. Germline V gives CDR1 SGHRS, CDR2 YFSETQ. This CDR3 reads CASSLLVSEQFY. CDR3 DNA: TGCGCCAGCAGCTTGCTGGTCTCTGAGCAGTTCTAC.

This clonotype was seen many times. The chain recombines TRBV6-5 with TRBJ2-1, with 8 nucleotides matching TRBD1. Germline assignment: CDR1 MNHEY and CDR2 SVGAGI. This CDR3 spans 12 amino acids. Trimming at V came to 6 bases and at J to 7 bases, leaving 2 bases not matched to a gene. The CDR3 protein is CASSRQGNEQFF. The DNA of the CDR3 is TGTGCCAGCAGCCGACAGGGGAATGAGCAGTTCTTC.